The clone carrying this T cell receptor (beta chain) appeared many times. Its antigen is not identified. This sample is drawn from a study of blood T cells in healthy people across ages. The CDR3 is 14 residues long. The germline gives CDR1 SGHVS, CDR2 FNYEAQ. V dropped 8 bases and J dropped 6 bases, with 20 bases sitting between them. Study-level results: While age rose, TCR beta diversity per million T cells dropped in a roughly linear way. Naive CD4+ cells and diversity were both higher in long-lived donors than in aged donors. Diversity figures based on one million T cells were deemed too low.

Next came a second PCR, run for roughly 6 to 11 cycles, which used a sample-barcoded 5' primer along with a J-beta primer mix. MiXCR was run by TCRdb on the 5' RACE reads, yielding one entry per CDR3 protein. The repertoire holds some 1.7 million distinct CDR3 sequences, over 25% seen once, with 7.7% in the top ten. The sequencing input was blood. The V gene is TRBV7-6, the J gene TRBJ2-7; TRBD2 is a possible D gene (6 bases). This TCR was sampled from a woman aged 25 to 45 in good health. CDR3 bases: TGTGCCAGCTCGCCGCGTGCTAGCGTGGGCGAGCAGTACTTC. This sequence encodes CASSPRASVGEQYF.